This T cell receptor (beta chain) was observed in a study of blood T cell repertoires in COVID-19. Profiling relied on immunoSEQ multiplex PCR, and the TCRdb table lists in-frame clones only, not all of them. The sample consists of about 46,000 clones, over 80% of them appearing once. Germline loops: CDR1 SGHDT, CDR2 YYEEEE. The ends lost 4 bases at V and 4 bases at J; junction bases unmatched: 3. The length of the CDR3 is 15 residues. The material sequenced was peripheral blood. This TCR was recovered from a man aged 45-60 years with acute or convalescent COVID-19. The V call is TRBV5-6, the J call TRBJ2-3, with 13 bases lining up with TRBD2. The CDR3 reads CASSRTSGSPDTQYF. CDR3 in DNA: TGTGCCAGCAGCCGGACTAGCGGGAGCCCAGATACGCAGTATTTT.